This T cell receptor (beta chain) was profiled in a study of blood T cells in healthy people across ages. General observations from the study: Long-lived donors carried more naive CD4+ cells and greater diversity than aged donors.

A second PCR, run for about 7 to 11 cycles, used a sample-barcoded 5' primer plus a J-beta primer mix. MiXCR, run by TCRdb on the 5' RACE reads, gives a single entry per CDR3 protein. The data show fewer than 2 million distinct CDR3 sequences, roughly two fifths seen once. The CDR3 length is 17 residues. Per germline, CDR1 LNHNV and CDR2 YYDKDF (reference sequence). With regard to this clonotype: Its antigen is still unknown.

V gene TRBV15 combines with J gene TRBJ2-4, with D possibly being TRBD2 (5 bases). The DNA end is more similar to TRBJ2-5, so the J call may be wrong. Material: blood. The TCR originated in a human donor in good health. CDR3 amino acids: CATSRDREGLTKETQYF. CDR3 coding DNA: TGTGCCACCAGCAGAGATCGTGAGGGTTTGACGAAGGAGACCCAGTACTTC.